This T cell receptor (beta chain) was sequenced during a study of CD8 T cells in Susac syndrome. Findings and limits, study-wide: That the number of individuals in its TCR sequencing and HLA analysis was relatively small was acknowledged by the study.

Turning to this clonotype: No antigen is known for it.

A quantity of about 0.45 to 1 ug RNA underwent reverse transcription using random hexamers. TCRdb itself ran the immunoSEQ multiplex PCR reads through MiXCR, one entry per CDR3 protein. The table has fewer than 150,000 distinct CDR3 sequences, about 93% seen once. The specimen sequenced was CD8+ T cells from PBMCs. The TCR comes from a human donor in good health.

The CDR3 spells CAWSSQGAHEQYF. The CDR3, as DNA: TGTGCCTGGAGTTCCCAGGGGGCCCACGAGCAGTACTTC. The chain links TRBV30 to TRBJ2-7; TRBD1 matches 8 bases. This CDR3 contains 13 residues. J was trimmed by 5 bases and V by 2 bases; bases with no gene match: 5. Germline CDR1 and CDR2: GTSNPN and SVGIG (reference sequence).